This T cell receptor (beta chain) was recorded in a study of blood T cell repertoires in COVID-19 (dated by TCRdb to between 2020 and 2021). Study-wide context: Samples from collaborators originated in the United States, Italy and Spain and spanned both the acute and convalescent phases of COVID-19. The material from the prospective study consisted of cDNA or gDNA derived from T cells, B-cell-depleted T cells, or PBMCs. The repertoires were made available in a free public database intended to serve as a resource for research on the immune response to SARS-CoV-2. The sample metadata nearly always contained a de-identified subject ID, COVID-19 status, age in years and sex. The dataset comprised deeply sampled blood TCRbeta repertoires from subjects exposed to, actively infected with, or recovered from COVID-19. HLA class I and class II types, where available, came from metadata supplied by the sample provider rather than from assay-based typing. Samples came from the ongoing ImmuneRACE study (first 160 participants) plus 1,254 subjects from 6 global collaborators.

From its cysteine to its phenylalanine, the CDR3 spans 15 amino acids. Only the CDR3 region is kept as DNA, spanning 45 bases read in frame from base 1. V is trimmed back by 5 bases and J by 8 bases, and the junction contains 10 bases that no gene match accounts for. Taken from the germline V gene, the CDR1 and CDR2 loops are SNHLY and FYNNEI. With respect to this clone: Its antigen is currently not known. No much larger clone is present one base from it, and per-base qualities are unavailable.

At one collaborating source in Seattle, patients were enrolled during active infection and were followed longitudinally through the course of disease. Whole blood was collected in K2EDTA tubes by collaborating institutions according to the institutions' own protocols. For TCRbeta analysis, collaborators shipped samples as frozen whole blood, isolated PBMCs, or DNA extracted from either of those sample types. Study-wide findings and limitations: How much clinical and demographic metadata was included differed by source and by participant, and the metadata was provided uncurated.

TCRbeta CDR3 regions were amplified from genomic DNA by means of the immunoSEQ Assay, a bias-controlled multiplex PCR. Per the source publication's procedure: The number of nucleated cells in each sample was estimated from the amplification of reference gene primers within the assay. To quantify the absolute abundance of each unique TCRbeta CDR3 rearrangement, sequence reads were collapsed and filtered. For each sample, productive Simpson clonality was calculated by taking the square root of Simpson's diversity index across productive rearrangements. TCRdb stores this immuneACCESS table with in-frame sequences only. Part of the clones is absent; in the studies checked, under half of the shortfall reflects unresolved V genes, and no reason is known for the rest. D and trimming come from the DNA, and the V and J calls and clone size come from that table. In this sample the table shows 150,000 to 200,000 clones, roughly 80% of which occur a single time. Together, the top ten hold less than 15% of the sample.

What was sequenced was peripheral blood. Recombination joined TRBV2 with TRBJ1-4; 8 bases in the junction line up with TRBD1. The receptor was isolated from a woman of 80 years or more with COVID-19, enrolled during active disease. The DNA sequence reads TGTGCCAGCAGTACAGGGGGTGCCTCAACCGAAAAACTGTTTTTT. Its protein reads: CASSTGGASTEKLFF.